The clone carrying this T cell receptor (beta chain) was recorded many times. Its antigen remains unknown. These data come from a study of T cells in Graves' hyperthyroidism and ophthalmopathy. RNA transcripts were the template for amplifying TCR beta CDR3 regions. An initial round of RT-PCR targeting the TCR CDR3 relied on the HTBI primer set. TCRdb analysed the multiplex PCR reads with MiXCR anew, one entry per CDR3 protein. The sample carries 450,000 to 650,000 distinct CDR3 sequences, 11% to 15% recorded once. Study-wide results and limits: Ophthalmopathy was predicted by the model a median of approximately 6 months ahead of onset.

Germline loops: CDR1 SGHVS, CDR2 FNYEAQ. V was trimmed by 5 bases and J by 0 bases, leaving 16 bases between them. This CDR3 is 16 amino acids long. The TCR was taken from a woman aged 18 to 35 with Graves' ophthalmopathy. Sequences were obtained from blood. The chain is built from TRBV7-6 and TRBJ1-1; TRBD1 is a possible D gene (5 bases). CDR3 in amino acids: CASSQPGGGLNTEAFF. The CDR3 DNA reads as TGTGCCAGCAGCCAACCGGGGGGGGGGTTGAACACTGAAGCTTTCTTT.